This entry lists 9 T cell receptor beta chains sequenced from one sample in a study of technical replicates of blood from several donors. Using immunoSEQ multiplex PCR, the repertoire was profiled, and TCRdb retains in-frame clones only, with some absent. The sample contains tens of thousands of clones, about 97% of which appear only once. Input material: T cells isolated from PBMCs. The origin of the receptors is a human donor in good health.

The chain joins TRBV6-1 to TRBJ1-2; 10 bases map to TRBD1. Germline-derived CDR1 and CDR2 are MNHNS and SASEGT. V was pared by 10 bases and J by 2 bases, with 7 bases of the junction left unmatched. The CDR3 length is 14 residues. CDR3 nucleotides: TGTGCCACAACGTGGACAGGGGGAAACTATGGCTACACCTTC. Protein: CATTWTGGNYGYTF.

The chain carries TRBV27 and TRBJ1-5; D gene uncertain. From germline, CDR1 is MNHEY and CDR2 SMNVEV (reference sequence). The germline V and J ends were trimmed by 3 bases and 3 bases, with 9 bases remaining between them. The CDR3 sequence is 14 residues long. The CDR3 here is CASSFAGYNQPQHF. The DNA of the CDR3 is TGTGCCAGCAGTTTTGCGGGTTACAATCAGCCCCAGCATTTT.

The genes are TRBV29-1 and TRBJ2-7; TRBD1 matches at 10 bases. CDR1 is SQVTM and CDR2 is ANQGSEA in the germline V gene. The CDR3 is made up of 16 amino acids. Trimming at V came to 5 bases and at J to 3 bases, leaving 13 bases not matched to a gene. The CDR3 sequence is CSVLYRDRGVSYEQYF. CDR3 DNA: TGCAGCGTTTTATACCGGGACAGGGGAGTTAGCTACGAGCAGTACTTC.

Written as DNA, the CDR3 is TGTGCCAGCAGTTTATGGGCGGGGGGCTCCTACAATGAGCAGTTCTTC. Protein product: CASSLWAGGSYNEQFF. This chain connects TRBV28 to TRBJ2-1, with 8 bases fitting TRBD2. The CDR3 contains 16 residues. With 0 bases clipped from V and 0 bases from J, the junction kept 1 base outside the gene matches. The germline V gene encodes CDR1 MDHEN and CDR2 SYDVKM.

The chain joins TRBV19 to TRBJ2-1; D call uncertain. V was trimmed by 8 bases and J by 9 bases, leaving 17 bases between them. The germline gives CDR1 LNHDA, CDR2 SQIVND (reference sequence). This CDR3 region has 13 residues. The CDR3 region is CASVLINTGEQFF. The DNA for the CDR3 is TGTGCCAGTGTCCTCATCAATACTGGTGAGCAGTTCTTC.

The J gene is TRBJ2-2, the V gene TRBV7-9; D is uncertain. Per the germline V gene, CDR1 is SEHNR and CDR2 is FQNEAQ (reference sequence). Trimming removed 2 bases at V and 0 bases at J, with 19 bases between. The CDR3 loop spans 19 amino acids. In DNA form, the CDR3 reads TGTGCCAGCAGCTTATTAGGCGGCTCGTTTGCCACGAACACCGGGGAGCTGTTTTTT. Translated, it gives CASSLLGGSFATNTGELFF.

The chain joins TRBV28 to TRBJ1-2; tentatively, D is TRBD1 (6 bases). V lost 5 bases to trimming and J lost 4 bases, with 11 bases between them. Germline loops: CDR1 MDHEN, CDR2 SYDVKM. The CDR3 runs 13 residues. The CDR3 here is CASSPGQSYGYTF. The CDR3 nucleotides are TGTGCCAGCAGTCCCGGACAGAGCTATGGCTACACCTTC.

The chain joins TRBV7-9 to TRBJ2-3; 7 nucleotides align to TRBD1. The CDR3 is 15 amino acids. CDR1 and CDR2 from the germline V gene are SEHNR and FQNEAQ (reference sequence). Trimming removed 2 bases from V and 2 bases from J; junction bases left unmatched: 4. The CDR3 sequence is CASSLLGQNTDTQYF. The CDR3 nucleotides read TGTGCCAGCAGCTTATTGGGACAGAACACAGATACGCAGTATTTT. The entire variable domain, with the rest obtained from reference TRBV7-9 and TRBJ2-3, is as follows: DTGVSQNPRHKITKRGQNVTFRCDPISEHNRLYWYRQTLGQGPEFLTYFQNEAQLEKSRLLSDRFSAERPKGSFSTLEIQRTEQGDSAMYLCASSLLGQNTDTQYFGPGTRLTVL.

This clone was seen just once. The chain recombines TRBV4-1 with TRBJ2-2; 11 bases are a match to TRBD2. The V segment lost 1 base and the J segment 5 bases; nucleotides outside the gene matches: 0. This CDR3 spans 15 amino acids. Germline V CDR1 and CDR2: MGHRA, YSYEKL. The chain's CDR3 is CASSQGLAGTGELFF. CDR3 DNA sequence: TGCGCCAGCAGCCAAGGACTAGCGGGGACCGGGGAGCTGTTTTTT.